This T cell receptor (beta chain) was recovered during a study of vaccination effects on CD4 cells after COVID-19. Points from the study as a whole: The study found marked clonal contraction of infection- and vaccine-induced clones late after vaccination. Only 1 of 255 vaccine-induced clones from healthy vaccinees cross-reacted with common cold coronaviruses.

Sequencing used immunoSEQ multiplex PCR; TCRdb keeps in-frame clones, though not all of them. In the table there are tens of thousands of clones, around 79% of which are singletons. This CDR3 is built from 15 residues. V was trimmed by 4 bases and J by 0 bases, leaving 10 bases between them. CDR1 SGHRS and CDR2 YFSETQ come from the germline V gene. Sequencing was preceded by expansion of antigen-specific CD4+ T cells with viral peptide pools in the ViraFEST assay. Around day 10 of culture, CD4+ T cells were separated out. All vaccine recipients tested negative for nucleocapsid antibodies and had never contracted SARS-CoV-2 infection. It was with about 10 IU/ml IL-2 and around 10 ug/ml peptides that 1.5 million to 2.5 million PBMC per well were cultured. Half the medium was replaced with IL-2 medium on days 3 and 7. Turning to this clone: Its antigen is unidentified.

The V and J genes are TRBV5-1 and TRBJ2-2; D may be TRBD1 or TRBD2 (5 bases each). Sequencing was performed on CD4+ T cells from PBMCs cultured with SARS-CoV-2 spike peptides, taken before COVID-19 vaccination. This receptor was identified in a human donor who received a COVID-19 vaccine. DNA for the CDR3: TGCGCCAGCAGCACCGGGACGGCGAACACCGGGGAGCTGTTTTTT. The encoded protein is CASSTGTANTGELFF.